This T cell receptor (beta chain) was recovered during a study of T cell repertoires in cytomegalovirus infection. Points from the study as a whole: Across the ex vivo response, the dominant clonotypes were HLA-C-restricted CMV-specific TCR beta clonotypes.

The CDR3 runs to 17 residues. Trimming removed 10 bases from V and 5 bases from J; junction bases left unmatched: 19. Comment on this clonotype: What it binds is unknown.

TCRdb re-analysed the reads in MiXCR, keeping a single row per CDR3 protein. The profile shows 830,000 or so distinct CDR3 sequences, about 30% of them singletons. The TCR was taken from a human donor in good health (CMV status not recorded). Some clones in this sample may be carry-over from other donors' samples. The chain is built from TRBV12-3 or TRBV12-4 and TRBJ1-2; 10 nucleotides agree with TRBD1. The sequencing here drew on cultured CD8+ T cells from PBMCs, taken from culture after CMV antigen stimulation. The CDR3, as DNA: TGTGCCAACAGCCTCCGGGACAGGGGCTTATTACCTTATGGCTACACCTTC. The encoded protein is CANSLRDRGLLPYGYTF.